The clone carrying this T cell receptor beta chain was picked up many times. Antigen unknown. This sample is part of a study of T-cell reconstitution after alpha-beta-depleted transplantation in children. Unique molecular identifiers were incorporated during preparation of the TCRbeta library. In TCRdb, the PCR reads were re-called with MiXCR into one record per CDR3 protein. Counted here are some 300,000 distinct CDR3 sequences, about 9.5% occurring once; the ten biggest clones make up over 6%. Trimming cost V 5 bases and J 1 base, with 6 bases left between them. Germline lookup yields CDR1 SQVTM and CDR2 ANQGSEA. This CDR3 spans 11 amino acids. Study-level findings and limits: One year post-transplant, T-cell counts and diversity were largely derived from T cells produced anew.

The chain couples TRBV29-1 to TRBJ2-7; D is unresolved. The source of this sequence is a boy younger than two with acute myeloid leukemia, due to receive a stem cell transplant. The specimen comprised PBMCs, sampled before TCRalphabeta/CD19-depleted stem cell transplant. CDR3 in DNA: TGCAGCGTTCAGGATTCCTACGAGCAGTACTTC. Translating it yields CSVQDSYEQYF.